This is a list of T cell receptor beta chains from one sample in a study of control samples from healthy donors and cancer patients. Using immunoSEQ multiplex PCR, the repertoire was profiled, and TCRdb retains in-frame clones only, with some absent. The table records approximately 100,000 clones, roughly 78% of them present only once. The sequenced sample consisted of blood. These receptors were collected from a man aged 55 to 70 in good health. Each CDR3 is given with its conserved first and last residue. Each record gives: clone size, V gene, J gene, CDR3 protein. A clone size is listed for some rows: how often the clone was seen (once, few, many), or a class if it is expanded.

clone size: -; V gene: TRBV5-1; J gene: TRBJ1-4; CDR3 protein: CASRGAGENEKLFF
clone size: once; V gene: TRBV4-2; J gene: TRBJ1-4; CDR3 protein: CASSQDRRGQGRSEKLFF
clone size: -; V gene: TRBV5-6; J gene: TRBJ1-1; CDR3 protein: CASTGRGWGNTEAFF
clone size: -; V gene: TRBV3-1/TRBV3-2; J gene: TRBJ1-3; CDR3 protein: CASSQDSGYSGNTIYF
clone size: once; V gene: TRBV29-1; J gene: TRBJ2-1; CDR3 protein: CSVDRDRDYEQFF
clone size: -; V gene: TRBV11-2; J gene: TRBJ1-4; CDR3 protein: CASSLNNEKLFF
clone size: -; V gene: TRBV3-1/TRBV3-2; J gene: TRBJ1-4; CDR3 protein: CASSHERPKLFF
clone size: -; V gene: TRBV27; J gene: TRBJ2-7; CDR3 protein: CASSPAGGPYEQYF
clone size: few; V gene: TRBV6-5; J gene: TRBJ1-5; CDR3 protein: CASSSSKGFQPQHF
clone size: once; V gene: TRBV30; J gene: TRBJ1-6; CDR3 protein: CAWSLTGVAYNSPLHF
clone size: -; V gene: TRBV10-3; J gene: TRBJ2-1; CDR3 protein: CAISESLRGYEQFF
clone size: -; V gene: TRBV19; J gene: TRBJ2-3; CDR3 protein: CASSVGPTYTQYF
clone size: -; V gene: TRBV5-1; J gene: TRBJ2-7; CDR3 protein: CASSLAGDGSYEQYF
clone size: -; V gene: TRBV6-5; J gene: TRBJ2-3; CDR3 protein: CASLRLAGVSDTQYF
clone size: -; V gene: TRBV27; J gene: TRBJ2-3; CDR3 protein: CASSSGTSPSTDTQYF
clone size: -; V gene: TRBV5-1; J gene: TRBJ2-7; CDR3 protein: CASSLVGSGYSYEQYF
clone size: -; V gene: TRBV11-2; J gene: TRBJ2-1; CDR3 protein: CASSTTNGLFPFNEQFF
clone size: once; V gene: TRBV5-1; J gene: TRBJ1-2; CDR3 protein: CASSLPGQGYYTF
clone size: few; V gene: TRBV4-1; J gene: TRBJ1-5; CDR3 protein: CASSGTGGKDQHF
clone size: once; V gene: TRBV10-2; J gene: TRBJ2-5; CDR3 protein: CASSEREGLIGSETQYF
clone size: -; V gene: TRBV7-8; J gene: TRBJ2-1; CDR3 protein: CASGRTSGYNEQFF
clone size: -; V gene: TRBV24-1; J gene: TRBJ2-1; CDR3 protein: CATSESGARSYNEQFF
clone size: -; V gene: TRBV11-2; J gene: TRBJ1-1; CDR3 protein: CASSSHRGRTEAFF
clone size: -; V gene: TRBV7-3; J gene: TRBJ2-1; CDR3 protein: CASSMGPFFSYEQFF
clone size: -; V gene: TRBV10-3; J gene: TRBJ2-7; CDR3 protein: CAISDPSGAGGLNEQYF
clone size: -; V gene: TRBV10-3; J gene: TRBJ2-3; CDR3 protein: CAISGWGPTDTQYF
clone size: few; V gene: TRBV10-1; J gene: TRBJ1-2; CDR3 protein: CASRTGLYGYTF
clone size: -; V gene: TRBV6-4; J gene: TRBJ2-7; CDR3 protein: CASRRHEQYF
clone size: -; V gene: TRBV4-2; J gene: TRBJ1-2; CDR3 protein: CASSQDRQNYGYTF
clone size: -; V gene: TRBV20-1; J gene: TRBJ2-1; CDR3 protein: CSASRGRVNNEQFF
clone size: -; V gene: TRBV20-1; J gene: TRBJ2-4; CDR3 protein: CSASQNSGTGAKNIQYF